The clone carrying this T cell receptor beta chain was recorded a few times. Antigen: not known. With V trimmed by 2 bases and J by 5 bases, 7 bases remained unmatched. From germline, CDR1 is SGHAT and CDR2 FQNNGV. The CDR3 sequence is 15 residues long. The data originate from a study of CD8 T cells in ankylosing spondylitis. Study-level points and caveats: Disease-linked clones reportedly showed significant enrichment in matched ankylosing spondylitis synovial fluid. A motif of eight highly homologous TCR beta variants was seen as apparently characteristic of ankylosing spondylitis blood.

Library preparation for TCR beta used quantitative 5'-RACE with molecular barcodes. TCRdb re-derived calls from the 5' RACE reads in MiXCR, one entry per CDR3 protein. This table has 350,000 to 450,000 distinct CDR3 sequences, about 25% appearing once. This sequence originates from a male donor with ankylosing spondylitis. Sequencing was carried out using blood, either unsorted or a sorted T cell fraction (not recorded which). This rearrangement joins TRBV11-2 to TRBJ2-3; 7 bases map to TRBD2. The CDR3 sequence is CASSLSLAVGDTQYF. The CDR3 region has the DNA TGTGCCAGCAGCTTAAGCCTAGCGGTTGGAGATACGCAGTATTTT.